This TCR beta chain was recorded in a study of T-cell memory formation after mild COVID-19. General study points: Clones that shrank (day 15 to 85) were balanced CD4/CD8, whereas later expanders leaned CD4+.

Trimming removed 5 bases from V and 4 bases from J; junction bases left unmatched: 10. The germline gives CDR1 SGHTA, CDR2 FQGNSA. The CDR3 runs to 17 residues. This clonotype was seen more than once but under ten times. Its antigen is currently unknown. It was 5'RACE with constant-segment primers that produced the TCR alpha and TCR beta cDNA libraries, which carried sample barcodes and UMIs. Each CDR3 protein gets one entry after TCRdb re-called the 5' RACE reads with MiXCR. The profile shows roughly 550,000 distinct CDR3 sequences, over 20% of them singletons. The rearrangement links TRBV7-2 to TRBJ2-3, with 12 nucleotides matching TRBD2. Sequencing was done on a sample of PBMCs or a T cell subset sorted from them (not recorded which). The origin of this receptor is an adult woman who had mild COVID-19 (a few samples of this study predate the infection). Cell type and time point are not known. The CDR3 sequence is CASSRTSGTGWSDTQYF. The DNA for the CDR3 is TGTGCCAGCAGCCGGACTAGCGGGACCGGTTGGTCAGATACGCAGTATTTT.